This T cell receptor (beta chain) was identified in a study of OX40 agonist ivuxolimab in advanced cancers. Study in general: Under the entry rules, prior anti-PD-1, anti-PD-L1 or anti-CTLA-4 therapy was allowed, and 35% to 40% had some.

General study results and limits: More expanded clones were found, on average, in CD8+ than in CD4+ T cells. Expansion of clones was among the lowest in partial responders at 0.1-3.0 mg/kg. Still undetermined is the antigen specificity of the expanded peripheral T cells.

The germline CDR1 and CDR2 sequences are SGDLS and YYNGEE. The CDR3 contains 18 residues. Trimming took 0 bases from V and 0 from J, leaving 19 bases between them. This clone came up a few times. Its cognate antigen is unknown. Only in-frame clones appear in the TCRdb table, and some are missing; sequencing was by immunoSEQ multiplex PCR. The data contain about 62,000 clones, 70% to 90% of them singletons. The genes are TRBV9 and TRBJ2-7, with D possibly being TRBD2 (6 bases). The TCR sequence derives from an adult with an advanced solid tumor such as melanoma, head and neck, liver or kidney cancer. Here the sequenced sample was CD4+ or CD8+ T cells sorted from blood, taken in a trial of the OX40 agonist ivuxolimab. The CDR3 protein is CASSVALLRGKSSYEQYF. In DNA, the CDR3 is TGTGCCAGCAGCGTAGCCCTTCTGCGGGGAAAGAGCTCCTACGAGCAGTACTTC. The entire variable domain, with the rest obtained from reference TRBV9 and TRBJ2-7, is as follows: DSGVTQTPKHLITATGQRVTLRCSPRSGDLSVYWYQQSLDQGLQFLIQYYNGEERAKGNILERFSAQQFPDLHSELNLSSLELGDSALYFCASSVALLRGKSSYEQYFGPGTRLTVT.